These 2 T cell receptor beta chains were all obtained from the same sample, sequenced in a study of blood T cell repertoires in COVID-19 (dated by TCRdb to the early 2020s). The library came from the immunoSEQ multiplex PCR assay. TCRdb re-hosts the immuneACCESS table, in-frame sequences only. Its copies lack some clones; in the studies checked, an unresolved V gene accounts for under half of them, and the cause for the rest is not known. This sample lists under 85,000 clones; approximately 85% were detected once. The ten largest clones capture under 6% of the sample. Sequenced: peripheral blood. The source of these receptors is a man older than 75 with acute or convalescent COVID-19.

V is TRBV24-1 and J is TRBJ2-1; 7 nucleotides match TRBD2. CDR1 KGHDR and CDR2 SFDVKD come from the germline V gene. V lost 3 bases and J lost 4; bases outside the gene matches: 8. This CDR3 region has 16 residues. The CDR3 DNA reads as TGTGCCACCAGTGATCCCGGGGACTATCAATACAATGAGCAGTTCTTC. Translating it yields CATSDPGDYQYNEQFF.

The CDR3: CASSIWGQSNEKLFF. For the CDR3, the DNA is TGTGCCAGTAGTATATGGGGGCAGTCTAATGAAAAACTGTTTTTT. This chain connects TRBV19 to TRBJ1-4; D might be TRBD1 (6 bases). This CDR3 contains 15 residues. Germline V gene lookup returns CDR1 LNHDA and CDR2 SQIVND (reference sequence). V was cut by 2 bases and J by 3 bases, with 10 bases left in between. Based on the CDR3 plus reference TRBV19 and TRBJ1-4, the full variable domain is DGGITQSPKYLFRKEGQNVTLSCEQNLNHDAMYWYRQDPGQGLRLIYYSQIVNDFQKGDIAEGYSVSREKKESFPLTVTSAQKNPTAFYLCASSIWGQSNEKLFFGSGTQLSVL.